This TCR beta chain is from a study of cytomegalovirus exposure and HLA in healthy donors. V lost 8 bases and J lost 0, with 9 bases in between. The CDR3 loop spans 13 amino acids. Germline V lookup: CDR1 MDHEN, CDR2 SYDVKM. PCR primers comprised 60 Vbeta and 13 Jbeta primers. Produced via immunoSEQ multiplex PCR; TCRdb's table is partial and in-frame only. This sample's table has around 74,000 clones. Study-wide findings and caveats: Researchers reportedly found TCR beta sequences accurately predicted most subjects' HLA-A and HLA-B alleles.

Of note for this clone: Antigen unknown.

The sequencing input was PBMCs. The origin of this receptor is a man aged 25-40 years in good health and CMV-seronegative. The chain recombines TRBV28 with TRBJ2-3; no clear D gene. CDR3 bases: TGTGCCAGCGCTCTACCTAGCACAGATACGCAGTATTTT. It specifies CASALPSTDTQYF. Drawing the rest from reference TRBV28 and TRBJ2-3, the complete variable domain is DVKVTQSSRYLVKRTGEKVFLECVQDMDHENMFWYRQDPGLGLRLIYFSYDVKMKEKGDIPEGYSVSREKKERFSLILESASTNQTSMYLCASALPSTDTQYFGPGTRLTVL.